Here is one T cell receptor (beta chain) with its context. Its cognate antigen has yet to be identified. No much larger clonotype is one base removed from it; base qualities were not supplied. The immunoSEQ Assay, a bias-controlled multiplex PCR, was used to amplify TCRbeta CDR3 regions from genomic DNA. In the source study's methods: The number of nucleated cells in each sample was estimated by amplification of reference gene primers within the assay. Sequence reads were collapsed and filtered to measure the absolute abundance of every unique TCRbeta CDR3 rearrangement. Productive Simpson clonality was computed per sample as the square root of Simpson's diversity index over productive rearrangements. The immuneACCESS repertoire file appears here via TCRdb, limited to in-frame rearrangements. These files lack a portion of the clones; in checked studies, under half of the deficit traces to unresolved V genes, and the cause of the others is not known. The V and J calls and clone size were taken over from that table, and D and trimming were inferred from the DNA. This sample comprises 85,000 to 100,000 clones, approximately 86% of them detected only once. The ten largest clones add up to just over 2% of the sample.

The V end loses 5 bases and the J end loses 1 base, and a stretch of 11 bases separates them. The CDR3 numbers 14 residues from cysteine through phenylalanine. The read is trimmed to its CDR3 DNA, 42 bases read in frame from base 1. CDR1 and CDR2, looked up from the germline V gene, are SGHVS and FNYEAQ. This sample was taken from a study of blood T cell repertoires in COVID-19 (dated by TCRdb to the early 2020s). A note on the overall study: Samples from collaborators originated in the United States, Italy and Spain and spanned both the acute and convalescent phases of COVID-19. The prospective study material was composed of cDNA or gDNA derived from T cells, B-cell-depleted T cells, or PBMCs. The dataset comprised deeply sampled blood TCRbeta repertoires from subjects exposed to, actively infected with, or recovered from COVID-19. A freely available public database, intended as a resource for researchers studying the immune response to SARS-CoV-2, is where the repertoires were released. Samples came from the ongoing ImmuneRACE study (first 160 participants) plus 1,254 subjects from 6 global collaborators. Sample metadata almost always included a de-identified subject ID, COVID-19 status, age in years and sex. HLA class I and class II types, where available, came from metadata supplied by the sample provider rather than from assay-based typing. The study at large found these results: Clinical and demographic metadata were provided uncurated, with the amount varying by source and participant.

One collaborating source in Seattle enrolled patients while the patients were actively infected and followed the patients over time throughout the course of disease. Collaborating institutions collected whole blood in K2EDTA tubes following their own protocols. For TCRbeta analysis, collaborator samples were shipped as frozen whole blood, as isolated PBMCs, or as DNA extracted from either sample type. This sequence was found in a man aged 45-60 years with COVID-19, enrolled during active disease. Sequenced input: peripheral blood. The rearrangement joined TRBV7-6 to TRBJ2-5; confidence is insufficient to name the D gene. The DNA sequence reads TGTGCCAGCAGCGAGCCCGATTTCCAAGAGACCCAGTACTTC. It translates to CASSEPDFQETQYF.